The subject of this entry is one T cell receptor beta chain. As yet, its antigen is unknown. CDR1 and CDR2 (germline): LGHNA, YSLEER. This CDR3 has 11 residues. Trimming removed 6 bases at V and 6 bases at J, with 8 bases between. CD45RO-negative, CCR7-positively selected cells formed the naive CD8 fraction, excluding terminally differentiated effector memory CD45RA+ cells. Donors included only healthy HIV-negative adults lacking recent acute infections or vaccinations. Sequencing used immunoSEQ multiplex PCR; TCRdb keeps in-frame clones, though not all of them. The sample lists under 850,000 clones; 92% were seen once. The data derive from a study of shared clonotypes between healthy human individuals. Study-wide results and limits: Against clonotypes common to all four donors, non-shared ones had lower generation probabilities. Larger estimated richness was generally seen in naive subsets than in memory subsets.

This chain links TRBV4-3 with TRBJ1-1; D possibly corresponds to TRBD1 (6 bases). Material: naive CD8+ T cells sorted from blood. The source is a man aged 25-45 years in good health. The CDR3 nucleotides read TGCGCCAGCAGGGGGGGCGCTGAAGCTTTCTTT. Translated: CASRGGAEAFF.